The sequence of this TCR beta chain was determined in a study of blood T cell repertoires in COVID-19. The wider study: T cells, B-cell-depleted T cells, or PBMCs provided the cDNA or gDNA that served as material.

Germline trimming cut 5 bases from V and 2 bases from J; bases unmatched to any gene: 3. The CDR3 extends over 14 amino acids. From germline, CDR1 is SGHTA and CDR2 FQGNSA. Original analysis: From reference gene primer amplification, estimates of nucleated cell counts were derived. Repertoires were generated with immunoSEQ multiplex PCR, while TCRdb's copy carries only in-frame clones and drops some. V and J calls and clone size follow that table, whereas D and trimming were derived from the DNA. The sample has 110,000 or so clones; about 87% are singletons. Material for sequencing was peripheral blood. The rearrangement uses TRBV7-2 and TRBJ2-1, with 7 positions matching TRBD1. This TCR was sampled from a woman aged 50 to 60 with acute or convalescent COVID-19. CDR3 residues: CASSPGTAYNEQFF. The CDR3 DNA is TGTGCCAGCAGCCCGGGGACAGCCTACAATGAGCAGTTCTTC.